This is a list of T cell receptor beta chains from one sample in a study of T cells in Graves' hyperthyroidism and ophthalmopathy. TCRdb independently ran MiXCR on the multiplex PCR reads; one entry per CDR3 protein. The sample yields about 690,000 distinct CDR3 sequences, 17% seen once. Sequenced material: blood. These receptors all come from a man aged 45-65 years with Graves' hyperthyroidism. Both conserved end residues are part of each CDR3. The order of the fields is D gene, J gene, V gene, clone size, CDR3 DNA, CDR3 protein. The D gene is left open where the match is weak. Some rows have no size entry. The others give once, few or many, or a class for an expanded clone.

D: NA
J: TRBJ2-5
V: TRBV12-3/TRBV12-4
size: many
DNA: TGTGCCAGCAGTCCCCCAGGGGCGGCTCAAGAGACCCAGTACTTC
CDR3: CASSPPGAAQETQYF

D: TRBD2
J: TRBJ2-1
V: TRBV3-1
size: NA
DNA: TGTGCCAGCAGCCAAGTTGATCTAGCGGGACCATACTACAATGAGCAGTTCTTC
CDR3: CASSQVDLAGPYYNEQFF

D: TRBD2
J: TRBJ2-5
V: TRBV5-5
size: many
DNA: TGTGCCAGCAGCGGGGGGAGGGGTGGAGAGACCCAGTACTTC
CDR3: CASSGGRGGETQYF

D: NA
J: TRBJ2-1
V: TRBV20-1
size: NA
DNA: TGCAGTGCTAGAGACCCGGGACCAGAGGAGCAGTTCTTC
CDR3: CSARDPGPEEQFF

D: NA
J: TRBJ2-5
V: TRBV3-1
size: many
DNA: TGTGCCAGCAGCCAAGATTTGAAGACCCAGTACTTC
CDR3: CASSQDLKTQYF

D: NA
J: TRBJ2-1
V: TRBV11-1
size: many
DNA: TGTGCCAGCAGCTTCTCGTCACCCGGCCATGAGCAGTTCTTC
CDR3: CASSFSSPGHEQFF

D: NA
J: TRBJ2-1
V: TRBV28
size: many
DNA: TGTGCCAGCAGTTTATTGAGGGATGAGCAGTTCTTC
CDR3: CASSLLRDEQFF

D: NA
J: TRBJ2-1
V: TRBV20-1
size: few
DNA: TGCAGTGCTAGAGGGTCGAGCTCGTGGAACAATGAGCAGTTCTTC
CDR3: CSARGSSSWNNEQFF

D: TRBD2
J: TRBJ2-3
V: TRBV9
size: few
DNA: TGTGCCAGCAGCTTTGGACTAGCGGGAGTCGGCACAGATACGCAGTATTTT
CDR3: CASSFGLAGVGTDTQYF

D: TRBD2
J: TRBJ2-5
V: TRBV4-1
size: NA
DNA: TGCGCCAGCAGCCAAGAGGGCGCTAGCGGGAGGGAAGAGATCCAGTACTTC
CDR3: CASSQEGASGREEIQYF

D: NA
J: TRBJ2-5
V: TRBV10-3
size: few
DNA: TGTGCCATCAGTGACCGTGGGGGTAATCAAGAGACCCAGTACTTC
CDR3: CAISDRGGNQETQYF

D: TRBD1
J: TRBJ1-4
V: TRBV28
size: many
DNA: TGTGCCAGCAGTTTATTAACAGGGGGAACAACTAATGAAAAACTGTTTTTT
CDR3: CASSLLTGGTTNEKLFF

D: NA
J: TRBJ2-2
V: TRBV29-1
size: NA
DNA: TGCAGCGTAGCGGCCGGGGCAGACCTCAGTGTGGGAACCGGGGAGCTGTTTTTT
CDR3: CSVAAGADLSVGTGELFF

D: NA
J: TRBJ1-5
V: TRBV19
size: many
DNA: TGTGCCAGTAGTATAGTCGGCAGGGGCGTTGGTCAGCCCCAGCATTTT
CDR3: CASSIVGRGVGQPQHF

D: TRBD1
J: TRBJ1-6
V: TRBV20-1
size: few
DNA: TGCAGTGCTAAAGTCCAGGGGGGGTACCCTTCACCCCTCCACTTT
CDR3: CSAKVQGGYPSPLHF

D: NA
J: TRBJ2-2
V: TRBV19
size: NA
DNA: TGTGCCAGTAGTAGGGGGACTTCCGGGGAGCTGTTTTTT
CDR3: CASSRGTSGELFF

D: TRBD2
J: TRBJ2-3
V: TRBV9
size: many
DNA: TGTGCCAGCAGCCTGCGACTAGCGGAGCCCACAGATACGCAGTATTTT
CDR3: CASSLRLAEPTDTQYF

D: NA
J: TRBJ1-2
V: TRBV19
size: once
DNA: TGTGCCAGTAGTATCATCTGGACAGAGGGAGCCCATGGCTACACCTTC
CDR3: CASSIIWTEGAHGYTF

D: NA
J: TRBJ1-5
V: TRBV5-1
size: few
DNA: TGCGCCAGCAGACGGGACCATCCCGATCAGCCCCAGCATTTT
CDR3: CASRRDHPDQPQHF

D: TRBD2
J: TRBJ2-3
V: TRBV30
size: many
DNA: TGTGCCTGGAGTGTACTAGCGGGAGCCGCAGATACGCAGTATTTT
CDR3: CAWSVLAGAADTQYF

D: NA
J: TRBJ2-3
V: TRBV9
size: NA
DNA: TGTGCCAGCAGCGTAGGTCGGGAGCCAGATACGCAGTATTTT
CDR3: CASSVGREPDTQYF

D: NA
J: TRBJ1-4
V: TRBV12-3/TRBV12-4
size: many
DNA: TGTGCCAGCAGAAAAGAAAAACTGTTTTTT
CDR3: CASRKEKLFF